The 8 T cell receptor beta chains in this list originate from one sample, sequenced in a study of shared clonotypes between healthy human individuals. This table comes from immunoSEQ multiplex PCR, and its TCRdb copy is limited to in-frame clones, with some not included. The sample holds around 95,000 clones, around half seen once. The specimen sequenced was PBMCs. Receptors originate from a woman aged 40 to 49 in good health. Some clones in this sample may be carry-over from other donors' samples.

This clone came up many times. The gene calls are TRBV2 and TRBJ2-6; D is unclear. This CDR3 contains 14 residues. V lost 4 bases, J lost 0 bases, and 4 bases lay in between. Germline CDR1 and CDR2: SNHLY and FYNNEI. The CDR3 coding sequence is TGTGCCAGCAGTGGGGACTCTGGGGCCAACGTCCTGACTTTC. Amino acids: CASSGDSGANVLTF.

Concerning this clone: The likely explanation is a read error, given a far larger clone one base away. The chain recombines TRBV29-1 with TRBJ2-1; D is perhaps TRBD2 (5 bases). The CDR3 is 14 residues long. Germline V gene lookup returns CDR1 SQVTM and CDR2 ANQGSEA. Here the CDR3 reads CIVAKDFINNEQFF. In DNA form, the CDR3 reads TGCATCGTTGCAAAGGACTTCATTAACAATGAGCAGTTCTTC.

This clone was counted a single time. Germline is not matched at one junction end, which may reflect a read error. CDR3 DNA sequence: TGCGCCTGGACAGGGCGGACAAGAATTAATTCACTCCTCCACTTT. Amino acid sequence: CAWTGRTRINSLLHF. V and J are TRBV30 and TRBJ1-6; 8 bases line up with TRBD1. From germline, CDR1 is GTSNPN and CDR2 SVGIG (reference sequence). The CDR3 length is 15 residues.

The CDR3 is CAWSVGLQDEKLFF. The CDR3 region has the DNA TGTGCCTGGAGTGTAGGGTTACAGGATGAAAAACTGTTTTTT. The chain uses TRBV30 and TRBJ1-4; D perhaps matches TRBD1 (5 bases). Germline CDR1 GTSNPN, CDR2 SVGIG (reference sequence). The V and J ends lost 0 bases and 6 bases respectively, with 11 bases between them. CDR3 length: 14 amino acids.

This clone was found once. The chain combines TRBV28 with TRBJ2-4, with D unclear. The CDR3 is made up of 13 amino acids. V was shortened by 7 bases and J by 0 bases, with 7 bases between the two germline ends. Germline CDR1 MDHEN, CDR2 SYDVKM. CDR3: CASINTAKNIQYF. CDR3 in DNA: TGTGCCAGCATCAACACAGCCAAAAACATTCAGTACTTC.

V usage is TRBV30 and J usage is TRBJ2-7; D is ambiguous. V lost 3 bases and J 3 bases, leaving 3 bases between the germline ends. CDR1 GTSNPN and CDR2 SVGIG come from the germline V gene (reference sequence). CDR3 length equals 10 residues. The chain's CDR3 is CAWSRYEQYF. In DNA form, the CDR3 reads TGTGCCTGGAGCCGCTACGAGCAGTACTTC.

The rearrangement joins TRBV6-5 to TRBJ2-5, with D uncertain. The V and J ends lost 2 bases and 0 bases respectively, with 4 bases between them. The CDR3 is 13 amino acids. Germline loops: CDR1 MNHEY, CDR2 SVGAGI. CDR3 in DNA: TGTGCCAGCAGTTACATGTACCAAGAGACCCAGTACTTC. It specifies CASSYMYQETQYF.

The chain combines TRBV5-1 with TRBJ2-5; D remains unclear. The CDR3 totals 13 residues. CDR1 and CDR2 from the germline V gene are SGHRS and YFSETQ. V was clipped by 1 base and J by 2 bases, with 6 bases between them. CDR3 residues: CASSLSGQETQYF. The CDR3 DNA sequence: TGCGCCAGCAGCTTGTCTGGACAAGAGACCCAGTACTTC.